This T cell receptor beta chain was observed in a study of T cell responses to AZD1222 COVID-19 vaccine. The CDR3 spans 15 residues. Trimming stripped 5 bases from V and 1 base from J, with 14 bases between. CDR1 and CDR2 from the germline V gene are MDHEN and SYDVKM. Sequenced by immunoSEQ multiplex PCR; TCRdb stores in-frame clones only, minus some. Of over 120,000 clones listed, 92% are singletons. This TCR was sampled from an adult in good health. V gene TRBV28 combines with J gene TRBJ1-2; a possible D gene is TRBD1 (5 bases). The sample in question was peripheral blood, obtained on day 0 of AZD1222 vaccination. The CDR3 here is CASSKSGYRNYGYTF. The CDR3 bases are TGTGCCAGCAGTAAGTCAGGGTACCGTAACTATGGCTACACCTTC.